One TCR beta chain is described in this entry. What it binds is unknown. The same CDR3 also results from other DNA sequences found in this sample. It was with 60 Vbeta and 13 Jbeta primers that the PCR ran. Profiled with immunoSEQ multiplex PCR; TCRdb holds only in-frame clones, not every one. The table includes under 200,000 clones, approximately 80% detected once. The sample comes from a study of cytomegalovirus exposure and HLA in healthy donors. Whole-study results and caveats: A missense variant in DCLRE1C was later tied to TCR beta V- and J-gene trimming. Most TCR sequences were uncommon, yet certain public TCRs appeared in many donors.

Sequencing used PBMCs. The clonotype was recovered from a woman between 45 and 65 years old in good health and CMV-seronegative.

DNA of the CDR3: TGTGCCAGTAGTAGGACTAGCGGGAGCTACGAGCAGTACTTC. Its protein is CASSRTSGSYEQYF. The V and J genes are TRBV19 and TRBJ2-7, with 13 bases lining up with TRBD2. The trim removed 4 bases at V and 3 bases at J, leaving 0 bases unmatched. This CDR3 has 14 amino acids. CDR1 is LNHDA and CDR2 is SQIVND in the germline V gene (reference sequence).